The 8 T cell receptor beta chains below were found in one sample sequenced in a study of OX40 agonist ivuxolimab in advanced cancers. Data came from immunoSEQ multiplex PCR; TCRdb stores just in-frame clones and leaves some out. The sample contains tens of thousands of clones, about 81% of which appear only once. The sample in question was CD4+ or CD8+ T cells sorted from blood, obtained in a trial of the OX40 agonist ivuxolimab. The receptors here all came from an adult with an advanced solid tumor such as melanoma, head and neck, liver or kidney cancer.

The V and J genes are TRBV27 and TRBJ1-3; D remains ambiguous. The germline V and J ends were trimmed by 0 bases and 0 bases, with 9 bases remaining between them. The germline V gene encodes CDR1 MNHEY and CDR2 SMNVEV (reference sequence). The CDR3 is made up of 16 amino acids. The CDR3 spells CASSLSKGNSGNTIYF. CDR3 nucleotides: TGTGCCAGCAGTTTATCGAAGGGCAACTCTGGAAACACCATATATTTT.

The chain couples TRBV14 to TRBJ2-6; D remains unclear. Trimming pared 4 bases from V and 2 bases from J, leaving 18 bases between. This CDR3 is 18 amino acids long. Germline V lookup: CDR1 SGHDN, CDR2 FVKESK. In DNA, the CDR3 is TGTGCCAGCAGCCGGGAACCTGCATGGGTTCCTGGGGCCAACGTCCTGACTTTC. It specifies CASSREPAWVPGANVLTF.

The chain combines TRBV5-6 with TRBJ1-2, with a possible D match to TRBD1 (6 bases). The CDR3 is 14 residues long. Per germline, CDR1 SGHDT and CDR2 YYEEEE. V lost 4 bases to trimming and J lost 8 bases, with 18 bases between them. The CDR3 DNA is TGTGCCAGCAGCCTAACGGGACAACTCCTAGGCTACACCTTC. Translated: CASSLTGQLLGYTF.

The rearrangement links TRBV6-6 to TRBJ1-5; unclear D gene. V gave up 0 bases and J gave up 4 bases, with 7 bases separating them. CDR3 length: 14 amino acids. Germline CDR1 MNHNY, CDR2 SVGAGI (reference sequence). CDR3 sequence: CASSYSPDNQPQHF. CDR3 bases: TGTGCCAGCAGTTACTCCCCCGATAATCAGCCCCAGCATTTT.

This chain links TRBV4-2 with TRBJ2-2; D remains unclear. Trimming removed 0 bases from V and 2 bases from J, with 19 bases in between. The CDR3 contains 19 residues. From germline, CDR1 is LGHNA and CDR2 YNFKEQ. The CDR3 here is CASSQDLVITVSNTGELFF. The CDR3 nucleotides are TGTGCCAGCAGCCAAGATCTGGTGATCACGGTTTCCAACACCGGGGAGCTGTTTTTT.

The chain employs TRBV20-1 and TRBJ1-2; the D is unclear. This CDR3 spans 11 amino acids. Germline loops: CDR1 DFQATT, CDR2 SNEGSKA (reference sequence). Trimming removed 0 bases at V and 8 bases at J, with 7 bases between. The CDR3 bases are TGCAGTGCTAGAGACACCAGAGGCTACACCTTC. As protein: CSARDTRGYTF.

This rearrangement joins TRBV5-4 to TRBJ2-7, with D perhaps TRBD2 (5 bases). Trimming took 2 bases from V and 4 from J, leaving 10 bases between them. CDR3 length: 13 residues. Germline-derived CDR1 and CDR2 are SGHNT and YYREEE (reference sequence). DNA for the CDR3: TGTGCCAGCAGCTTCGGGAATTTTTACGAGCAGTACTTC. This encodes CASSFGNFYEQYF.

The chain recombines TRBV6-5 with TRBJ2-7; 8 positions match TRBD2. The CDR3 is 13 residues long. Per the germline V gene, CDR1 is MNHEY and CDR2 is SVGAGI. The V and J ends lost 4 bases and 6 bases, in that order; junction bases with no gene match: 5. Here the CDR3 reads CASSSPGGREQYF. CDR3 sequence (DNA): TGTGCCAGCAGTTCCCCGGGGGGGCGCGAGCAGTACTTC.